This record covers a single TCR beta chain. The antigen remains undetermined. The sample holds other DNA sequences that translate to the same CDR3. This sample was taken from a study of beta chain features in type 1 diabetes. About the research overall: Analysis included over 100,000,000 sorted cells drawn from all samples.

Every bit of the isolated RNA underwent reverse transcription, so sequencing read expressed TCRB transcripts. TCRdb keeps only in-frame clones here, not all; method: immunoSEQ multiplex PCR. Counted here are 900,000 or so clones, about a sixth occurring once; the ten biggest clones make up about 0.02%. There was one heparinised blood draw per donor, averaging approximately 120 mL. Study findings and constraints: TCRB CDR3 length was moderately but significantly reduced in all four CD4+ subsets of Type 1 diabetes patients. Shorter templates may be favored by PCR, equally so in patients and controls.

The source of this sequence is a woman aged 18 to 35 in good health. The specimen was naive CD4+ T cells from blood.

CDR3 in DNA: TGTGCCAGCAGCTTAGGTACAGGGAACTACGAGCAGTACTTC. It codes for CASSLGTGNYEQYF. This rearrangement joins TRBV7-2 to TRBJ2-7, with D maybe TRBD1 (6 bases). CDR1 is SGHTA, CDR2 FQGNSA, per germline. The CDR3 sequence is 14 residues long. Between the trimmed V and J ends, which lost 1 base and 3 bases, there was a span of 10 bases.